This T cell receptor beta chain emerged from a study of T cells in Graves' hyperthyroidism and ophthalmopathy. RNA transcripts were the template for amplifying TCR beta CDR3 regions. The study used the HTBI primer set for a first-round RT-PCR of the TCR CDR3. TCRdb processed the multiplex PCR reads anew with MiXCR; each CDR3 protein has one entry. This table holds around 540,000 distinct CDR3 sequences, around 45% found once. Uncontrolled infections, other autoimmune diseases, pregnancy or lactation led to exclusion of patients. Clinical symptoms, serum thyroxine, TRAb, thyroid ultrasound and orbital computed tomography informed diagnoses. Comment on this clonotype: What it binds is unknown.

General observations from the study: It was a median 6.5 months before onset that the model predicted ophthalmopathy.

V lost 5 bases and J lost 3, with 13 bases in between. This CDR3 has 13 residues. Germline V gene data show CDR1 as DFQATT and CDR2 as SNEGSKA (reference sequence). The chain joins TRBV20-1 to TRBJ1-2, with D perhaps TRBD1 (5 bases). The receptor was derived from a woman younger than 30 with Graves' hyperthyroidism. The sequencing sample was made of peripheral blood or thyroid tissue (not recorded which). DNA for the CDR3: TGCAGTGCTGTTCTCAGGGTCGACTATGGCTACACCTTC. Translated: CSAVLRVDYGYTF.